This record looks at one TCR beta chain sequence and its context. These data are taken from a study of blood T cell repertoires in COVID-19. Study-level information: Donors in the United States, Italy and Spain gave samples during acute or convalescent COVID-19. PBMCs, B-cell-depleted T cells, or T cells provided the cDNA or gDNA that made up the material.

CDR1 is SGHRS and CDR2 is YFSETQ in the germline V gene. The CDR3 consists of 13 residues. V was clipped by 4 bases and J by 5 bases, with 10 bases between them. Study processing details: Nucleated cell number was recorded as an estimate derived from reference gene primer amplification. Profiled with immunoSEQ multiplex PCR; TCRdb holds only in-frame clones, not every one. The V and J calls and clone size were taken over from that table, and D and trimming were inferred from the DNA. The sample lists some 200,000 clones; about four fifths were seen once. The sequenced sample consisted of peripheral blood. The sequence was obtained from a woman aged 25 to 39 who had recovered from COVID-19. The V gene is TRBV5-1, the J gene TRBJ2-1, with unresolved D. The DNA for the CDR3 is TGCGCCAGCAGCCTCAGCGCGAACAATGAGCAGTTCTTC. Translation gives CASSLSANNEQFF.